These 24 T cell receptor beta chains share one sample of origin, sequenced in a study of T cell changes during pregnancy in multiple sclerosis. The method was immunoSEQ multiplex PCR; TCRdb's version includes in-frame clones alone and lacks a portion of them. Of under 70,000 clones listed, approximately 90% are singletons. The specimen comprised CD4+ T cells from peripheral blood mononuclear cells, sampled after pregnancy. The receptors here all came from a female donor with multiple sclerosis, enrolled in a pregnancy study.

This chain joins TRBV15 and TRBJ2-2; D uncertain. This CDR3 spans 14 amino acids. Germline V CDR1 and CDR2: LNHNV, YYDKDF (reference sequence). Trimming stripped 5 bases from V and 2 bases from J, with 9 bases between. CDR3 in amino acids: CATSGTYNTGELFF. The CDR3 DNA is TGTGCCACCAGCGGTACTTACAACACCGGGGAGCTGTTTTTT.

The rearrangement links TRBV6-5 to TRBJ1-4; TRBD1 matches 9 bases. Germline V gene lookup returns CDR1 MNHEY and CDR2 SVGAGI. The J segment lost 8 bases and the V segment lost 6 bases, leaving 7 bases of the junction unmatched. The CDR3 length is 14 residues. DNA of the CDR3: TGTGCCAGCAGAGCCCGGGACAGGGCCGAAAAACTGTTTTTT. Residues: CASRARDRAEKLFF.

The V and J genes are TRBV7-2 and TRBJ2-1; 10 bases align to TRBD2. The CDR3 has 15 residues. The V segment lost 5 bases and the J segment 4 bases; nucleotides outside the gene matches: 5. Germline-derived CDR1 and CDR2 are SGHTA and FQGNSA. CDR3 bases: TGTGCCAGCAGCATCCTAGCGGGGGTGTACAATGAGCAGTTCTTC. It codes for CASSILAGVYNEQFF.

The chain is built from TRBV10-1 and TRBJ2-1; possibly TRBD2 for D (6 bases). Germline V gene sequence: CDR1 WNHNN, CDR2 SYGVQD (reference sequence). V was clipped by 11 bases and J by 4 bases, with 18 bases between them. The CDR3 sequence is 14 residues long. CDR3 coding DNA: TGCGCCCGTGGGGATGGGGCGGGGTACAATGAGCAGTTCTTC. Residues: CARGDGAGYNEQFF.

This chain uses TRBV5-1 with TRBJ1-2, with 7 nucleotides matching TRBD1. Germline trimming cut 3 bases from V and 0 bases from J; bases unmatched to any gene: 8. CDR3 length equals 16 residues. Per the germline V gene, CDR1 is SGHRS and CDR2 is YFSETQ. Written as DNA, the CDR3 is TGCGCCAGCAGCTCCGCTGGGGGGACAGCTAACTATGGCTACACCTTC. This sequence encodes CASSSAGGTANYGYTF.

J is TRBJ1-2 and V is TRBV7-2; 11 positions agree with TRBD1. Germline lookup yields CDR1 SGHTA and CDR2 FQGNSA. V lost 5 bases, J lost 5 bases, and 10 bases stayed unmatched. The CDR3 loop spans 16 amino acids. In DNA, the CDR3 is TGTGCCAGCAGCCTAGAAGGGACAGGGGGGAATTATGGCTACACCTTC. Amino acids: CASSLEGTGGNYGYTF.

This clone was picked up one time. The chain uses TRBV5-4 and TRBJ2-5; D perhaps matches TRBD1 (6 bases). V gave up 3 bases and J gave up 4 bases, with 7 bases separating them. Germline V lookup: CDR1 SGHNT, CDR2 YYREEE (reference sequence). The CDR3 is 12 residues long. DNA for the CDR3: TGTGCCAGCAGCTCAGGGGTAGAGACCCAGTACTTC. Its protein is CASSSGVETQYF.

This chain connects TRBV4-2 to TRBJ2-7; the match to TRBD2 covers 8 bases. The CDR3 spans 11 residues. CDR1 is LGHNA, CDR2 YNFKEQ, per germline. The DNA of the CDR3 is TGTAGACGGGGGGGATGGTACGAGCAGTACTTC. Protein: CRRGGWYEQYF.

V usage is TRBV7-2 and J usage is TRBJ2-2; TRBD2 matches 13 bases. The CDR3 extends over 15 amino acids. Germline assignment: CDR1 SGHTA and CDR2 FQGNSA. V was pared by 7 bases and J by 7 bases, with 6 bases of the junction left unmatched. The CDR3 bases are TGTGCCAGCACCCAGGGACTAGCGGGGATCGGGGAGCTGTTTTTT. It yields the protein CASTQGLAGIGELFF.

This chain joins TRBV20-1 and TRBJ1-4; D unresolved. This CDR3 comprises 11 residues. Germline V CDR1 and CDR2: DFQATT, SNEGSKA (reference sequence). Trimming cost V 5 bases and J 7 bases, with 8 bases left between them. The CDR3: CSAYYFEKLFF. DNA for the CDR3: TGCAGTGCTTATTACTTTGAAAAACTGTTTTTT.

The chain links TRBV4-1 to TRBJ2-1, with 16 bases identical to TRBD2. In germline, CDR1 is MGHRA, CDR2 YSYEKL. The J segment lost 2 bases and the V segment lost 5 bases, leaving 12 bases of the junction unmatched. This CDR3 spans 20 amino acids. For the CDR3, the DNA is TGCGCCAGCAGCTTAACCGTTGGGACTAGCGGGGGGGTAACCTACAATGAGCAGTTCTTC. This translates into CASSLTVGTSGGVTYNEQFF.

The V and J genes are TRBV7-3 and TRBJ2-3, with a weak D call TRBD2 (5 bases). The CDR3 totals 15 residues. The V end lost 6 bases, the J end lost 6 bases, and 19 bases lay between the germline ends. Germline assignment: CDR1 SGHTA and CDR2 FQGTGA. This CDR3 is CASSLSRRGRDTQYF. The DNA for the CDR3 is TGTGCCAGCAGTTTATCCCGCCGAGGGCGGGATACGCAGTATTTT. Filled out from reference TRBV7-3 and TRBJ2-3, the complete variable domain reads GAGVSQTPSNKVTEKGKYVELRCDPISGHTALYWYRQSLGQGPEFLIYFQGTGAADDSGLPNDRFFAVRPEGSVSTLKIQRTERGDSAVYLCASSLSRRGRDTQYFGPGTRLTVL.

The chain links TRBV11-2 to TRBJ2-5; 10 nucleotides agree with TRBD2. The CDR3 has 15 residues. Germline assignment: CDR1 SGHAT and CDR2 FQNNGV. V dropped 1 base and J dropped 6; count of bases not matched to a gene: 5. The CDR3 nucleotides read TGTGCCAGCAGCTTAGCCCAGCGGGGGGGGAAGACCCAGTACTTC. It translates to CASSLAQRGGKTQYF.

The chain recombines TRBV7-2 with TRBJ1-6; 7 bases match TRBD1. Per the germline V gene, CDR1 is SGHTA and CDR2 is FQGNSA. V trimming: 1 base; J trimming: 1 base; junction bases outside the gene matches: 1. This CDR3 comprises 16 residues. CDR3 region: CASSLDRGSYNSPLHF. The CDR3, as DNA: TGTGCCAGCAGCTTAGACAGGGGTTCCTATAATTCACCCCTCCACTTT.

The chain combines TRBV27 with TRBJ2-1, with 14 bases lining up with TRBD2. The CDR3 sequence is 15 residues long. With 5 bases clipped from V and 15 bases from J, the junction kept 12 bases outside the gene matches. Germline CDR1 and CDR2: MNHEY and SMNVEV (reference sequence). CDR3 amino acids: CASSRTSGGRGSMFF. The CDR3 region has the DNA TGTGCCAGCAGTAGGACTAGCGGGGGGCGGGGGTCTATGTTCTTC.

The genes are TRBV4-2 and TRBJ1-1; possible D gene TRBD1, 5 bases. The V end lost 0 bases, the J end lost 4 bases, and 21 bases lay between the germline ends. Germline CDR1 LGHNA, CDR2 YNFKEQ. The CDR3 contains 18 residues. In nucleotides, the CDR3 is TGTGCCAGCAGCCAAGATATGATAGGGGCTGGCGGGAGCACTGAAGCTTTCTTT. This sequence encodes CASSQDMIGAGGSTEAFF.

This sequence joins TRBV10-3 and TRBJ1-3, with 8 bases fitting TRBD1. The CDR3 extends over 16 amino acids. V shed 2 bases, J shed 0 bases, and the junction held 3 bases outside the gene matches. Germline lookup yields CDR1 ENHRY and CDR2 SYGVKD. The CDR3: CAISETGQGSGNTIYF. The DNA for the CDR3 is TGTGCCATCAGTGAGACCGGACAGGGCTCTGGAAACACCATATATTTT.

The gene calls are TRBV7-6 and TRBJ1-1; D is uncertain. V was trimmed by 1 base and J by 4 bases, leaving 10 bases between them. CDR1 is SGHVS and CDR2 is FNYEAQ in the germline V gene. This CDR3 contains 14 residues. CDR3 sequence reads: CASSLDPGRTEAFF. CDR3 nucleotide sequence: TGTGCCAGCAGCTTAGACCCGGGTCGCACTGAAGCTTTCTTT.

The chain combines TRBV5-4 with TRBJ2-2; TRBD2 matches 11 bases. With V trimmed by 3 bases and J by 2 bases, 3 bases remained unmatched. The CDR3 loop spans 16 amino acids. Germline V gene sequence: CDR1 SGHNT, CDR2 YYREEE (reference sequence). CDR3 DNA sequence: TGTGCCAGCAGCTGGGGGACTAGCGGAAACACCGGGGAGCTGTTTTTT. Amino acids: CASSWGTSGNTGELFF.

The rearrangement links TRBV6-5 to TRBJ2-2; D remains ambiguous. CDR1 and CDR2 (germline): MNHEY, SVGAGI. This CDR3 comprises 14 residues. V lost 5 bases and J lost 3, with 10 bases in between. The CDR3 loop is CASSPFRDTGELFF. The CDR3 DNA reads as TGTGCCAGCAGTCCGTTTCGAGACACCGGGGAGCTGTTTTTT.

This clone has a single count. At the DNA level, this CDR3 is encoded by other sequences in the same sample as well. The J gene is TRBJ1-2, the V gene TRBV6-5; D may be TRBD1 (6 bases). Per germline, CDR1 MNHEY and CDR2 SVGAGI. This CDR3 comprises 14 residues. V lost 2 bases to trimming and J lost 2 bases, with 9 bases between them. CDR3: CASSYLQGNYGYTF. The CDR3 region has the DNA TGTGCCAGCAGTTACCTCCAGGGGAACTATGGCTACACCTTC.

This clone appeared a single time. The V call is TRBV5-6, the J call TRBJ1-5; D might be TRBD1 (6 bases). Trimming removed 0 bases at V and 2 bases at J, with 21 bases between. Germline V lookup: CDR1 SGHDT, CDR2 YYEEEE. The length of the CDR3 is 19 residues. The CDR3: CASSLGPPHRAYGNQPQHF. The CDR3 DNA reads TGTGCCAGCAGCTTGGGCCCACCCCACAGGGCTTATGGCAATCAGCCCCAGCATTTT.

The chain has TRBV7-2 and TRBJ2-5, with 9 bases identical to TRBD2. CDR1 and CDR2 from the germline V gene are SGHTA and FQGNSA. With 5 bases clipped from V and 0 bases from J, the junction kept 7 bases outside the gene matches. CDR3 size: 16 residues. CDR3 nucleotide sequence: TGTGCCAGCAGCCTCAGCGGGGGGCTCTACCAAGAGACCCAGTACTTC. Amino acids: CASSLSGGLYQETQYF.

V is TRBV27 and J is TRBJ1-2, with TRBD1 identical over 8 bases. The V gene end was trimmed by 6 bases and the J gene end by 5 bases; junction bases not matched to a gene: 5. The germline gives CDR1 MNHEY, CDR2 SMNVEV (reference sequence). The CDR3 is 13 amino acids. CDR3: CASSRDRLYGYTF. The CDR3 bases are TGTGCCAGCAGCCGGGACAGGCTATATGGCTACACCTTC.